This TCR beta chain was found in a study of immune characterization of retroperitoneal liposarcoma (dated by TCRdb to about 2019). Turning to this clonotype: It has no known antigen specificity. Base-call qualities are not available, and no considerably larger clone is one nucleotide away.

The library was produced with PCR. Reads for this sample came from a NextSeq 500. TCRdb handled the public reads itself, with Q25 trimming in fastp and clone calling in MiXCR, and kept productive beta chains. All rows with the same CDR3 protein become a single entry with the most common DNA and genes. This sample gives 7,000 to 8,500 distinct CDR3 sequences in total; over 40% of them show up just once. Under 15% of the sample comes from the top ten. V is cut back by 6 bases and J by 4 bases, with 5 bases in the junction unmatched. The CDR1 and CDR2 encoded by the germline V gene are MNHNS and SASEGT. The CDR3 runs 13 amino acids, cysteine and phenylalanine included. CDR3 DNA only is kept here, 39 bases in frame from base 1.

Here the chain combines TRBV6-1 and TRBJ2-5; TRBD1 agrees with 7 junctional bases. The source is a male donor with retroperitoneal liposarcoma. The material sequenced was tumor tissue. The nucleotides are TGTGCCAGCAGCCCGACAGGGAGAGAGACCCAGTACTTC. Translated, this is CASSPTGRETQYF.